Shown below are 23 T cell receptor beta chains from a single sample sequenced in a study of blood T cells in healthy people across ages. A second about 7 to 11 cycle PCR used barcoded and J-beta primers. TCRdb passed the 5' RACE reads through MiXCR, listing each CDR3 protein once. The top ten hold around 11% of the sample, which has some 1.6 million distinct CDR3 sequences, 30% to 40% seen once. The source material was blood. All receptors come from a young woman in good health.

This clonotype has more than one count but fewer than ten. This chain joins TRBV4-2 and TRBJ2-1; D possibly corresponds to TRBD2 (6 bases). Per germline, CDR1 LGHNA and CDR2 YNFKEQ. V lost 1 base and J 0 bases, leaving 10 bases between the germline ends. The CDR3 extends over 16 amino acids. CDR3 loop: CASSQGASASYNEQFF. DNA for the CDR3: TGTGCCAGCAGCCAAGGGGCTAGCGCCTCCTACAATGAGCAGTTCTTC.

This clonotype was counted between two and nine times. The rearrangement joins TRBV9 to TRBJ1-2, with D tentatively TRBD1 (5 bases). The germline V and J ends were trimmed by 8 bases and 8 bases, with 16 bases remaining between them. This CDR3 is 12 amino acids long. The V gene's germline CDR1 is SGDLS and CDR2 YYNGEE. In DNA, the CDR3 is TGTGCCAGTACCAGAGGGGACTGGGGCTACACCTTC. Translated: CASTRGDWGYTF.

This clonotype showed up just a few times. V usage is TRBV7-3 and J usage is TRBJ2-2, with a tentative D call TRBD1 (6 bases). The V and J ends lost 6 bases and 4 bases respectively, with 12 bases between them. The germline V gene has CDR1 SGHTA and CDR2 FQGTGA. The CDR3 loop spans 14 amino acids. This CDR3 is CASSRGRFTGELFF. DNA for the CDR3: TGTGCCAGCAGTAGGGGGAGATTCACCGGGGAGCTGTTTTTT.

This chain links TRBV6-1 with TRBJ1-2; D remains unclear. CDR3 length: 15 amino acids. V was pared by 0 bases and J by 1 base, with 9 bases between. The germline CDR1 and CDR2 sequences are MNHNS and SASEGT. In nucleotides, the CDR3 is TGTGCCAGCAGTGAAGCGAATTGGGGTAACTATGGCTACACCTTC. It codes for CASSEANWGNYGYTF.

The genes are TRBV12-3 or TRBV12-4 and TRBJ2-7; TRBD1 agrees at 7 bases. The CDR3 has 15 amino acids. J gave up 2 bases and V 5 bases, and 9 bases lay outside the gene matches. CDR3 loop: CASSQDRVGTYEQYF. The CDR3 DNA is TGTGCCAGCAGTCAAGACAGGGTGGGTACCTACGAGCAGTACTTC.

This clonotype has more than one count but fewer than ten. This chain connects TRBV4-1 to TRBJ2-7; D unclear. The CDR3 spans 15 residues. Germline V gene data show CDR1 as MGHRA and CDR2 as YSYEKL. V lost 3 bases and J 0 bases, leaving 12 bases between the germline ends. The CDR3 coding sequence is TGCGCCAGCAGCCAGGATAGGACCGACTCCTACGAGCAGTACTTC. Protein: CASSQDRTDSYEQYF.

This clonotype was seen only a few times. The chain is built from TRBV4-2 and TRBJ2-7; the D gene could be TRBD1 or TRBD2 (5 bases each). The V end lost 0 bases, the J end lost 0 bases, and 15 bases lay between the germline ends. CDR1 is LGHNA and CDR2 is YNFKEQ in the germline V gene. This CDR3 region has 17 residues. CDR3 region: CASSQEHSGRPSYEQYF. CDR3 coding DNA: TGTGCCAGCAGCCAAGAGCATTCGGGACGACCCTCCTACGAGCAGTACTTC.

The chain couples TRBV5-1 to TRBJ1-2; TRBD1 agrees at 11 bases. CDR3 length: 15 amino acids. CDR1 SGHRS and CDR2 YFSETQ come from the germline V gene. The junction had 6 bases not matched to a gene; V was cut back by 0 bases and J by 8 bases. The CDR3 bases are TGCGCCAGCAGCTTGGCCGTGGGACAGGGGGGCGGCTACACCTTC. Protein product: CASSLAVGQGGGYTF.

This chain joins TRBV2 and TRBJ2-7; 15 nucleotides match TRBD2. Losses at the gene ends were 5 bases for V and 0 bases for J; bases not matched to a gene: 8. Germline CDR1 and CDR2: SNHLY and FYNNEI. CDR3 length equals 18 residues. CDR3 region: CASSHPGLAGGRSYEQYF. The CDR3 DNA reads TGTGCCAGCAGTCACCCGGGACTAGCGGGGGGTCGCTCCTACGAGCAGTACTTC. The variable domain in full, with the rest retrieved from reference TRBV2 and TRBJ2-7, is EPEVTQTPSHQVTQMGQEVILRCVPISNHLYFYWYRQILGQKVEFLVSFYNNEISEKSEIFDDQFSVERPDGSNFTLKIRSTKLEDSAMYFCASSHPGLAGGRSYEQYFGPGTRLTVT.

This chain connects TRBV7-9 to TRBJ2-7; 7 bases agree with TRBD1. Germline loops: CDR1 SEHNR, CDR2 FQNEAQ (reference sequence). V gave up 5 bases and J gave up 4 bases; unmatched junction bases: 8. The CDR3 spans 14 residues. CDR3 loop: CASSVRDSYYEQYF. CDR3 DNA: TGTGCCAGCAGCGTCCGGGACAGTTATTACGAGCAGTACTTC.

V usage is TRBV20-1 and J usage is TRBJ2-5, with D perhaps assigned TRBD1 or TRBD2 (6 bases each). The J call may be faulty, since TRBJ2-7 better matches the DNA end. CDR1 is DFQATT, CDR2 SNEGSKA, per germline (reference sequence). CDR3 size: 14 residues. The CDR3 sequence is CSAGGEQGTYEQYF. DNA of the CDR3: TGCAGTGCTGGAGGGGAGCAGGGGACCTACGAGCAGTACTTC.

About this clonotype itself: A read error may produce the germline difference seen at one junction end. V usage is TRBV7-2 and J usage is TRBJ2-1, with a tentative D call TRBD2 (7 bases). This CDR3 is built from 14 residues. Germline V gives CDR1 SGHTA, CDR2 FQGNSA. The CDR3 sequence is CVSLRGRGYNEQFF. The DNA of the CDR3 is TGTGTCAGCCTAAGGGGGAGGGGCTACAATGAGCAGTTCTTC.

For this clonotype: A much larger clone lies one base from this, so it may be a read error. This chain joins TRBV12-3 or TRBV12-4 and TRBJ2-1; a weak D match, TRBD1 (8 bases). The V and J ends lost 4 bases and 9 bases respectively, with 22 bases between them. The CDR3 spans 16 residues. The DNA of the CDR3 is TGTGCCAGCAGTTCCGGGAGGACAGGGAGAATGGGTGAGCAGTTCTTC. It is translated as CASSSGRTGRMGEQFF.

The chain couples TRBV27 to TRBJ2-2; perhaps TRBD2 as D (5 bases). The germline CDR1 and CDR2 sequences are MNHEY and SMNVEV (reference sequence). The CDR3 is 13 amino acids. V lost 4 bases to trimming and J lost 7 bases, with 10 bases between them. CDR3 bases: TGTGCCAGCAGTTGGGCCGAGGGCGGGGAGCTGTTTTTT. Residues: CASSWAEGGELFF.

This clonotype was counted between two and nine times. The chain uses TRBV20-1 and TRBJ1-5, with 9 bases aligning to TRBD1. Trimming took 5 bases from V and 4 from J; bases not matched to a gene: 3. Germline V gene sequence: CDR1 DFQATT, CDR2 SNEGSKA (reference sequence). This CDR3 has 13 residues. CDR3 region: CSAYGQGNQPQHF. The CDR3 DNA reads as TGCAGTGCTTATGGACAGGGGAATCAGCCCCAGCATTTT.

This clonotype came up a few times. The J gene is TRBJ2-4, the V gene TRBV7-9; TRBD1 matches 9 bases. This CDR3 comprises 17 residues. The V gene end was trimmed by 5 bases and the J gene end by 0 bases; junction bases not matched to a gene: 8. CDR1 is SEHNR, CDR2 FQNEAQ, per germline (reference sequence). For the CDR3, the DNA is TGTGCCAGCAGCATCCCCGGGACAGGGATAGCCAAAAACATTCAGTACTTC. Amino acid sequence: CASSIPGTGIAKNIQYF.

V gene TRBV2 combines with J gene TRBJ1-2; 7 nucleotides align to TRBD1. With 4 bases clipped from V and 12 bases from J, the junction kept 11 bases outside the gene matches. The CDR3 is made up of 13 amino acids. The germline V gene has CDR1 SNHLY and CDR2 FYNNEI. DNA of the CDR3: TGTGCCAGCAGTGGGATGAACAGGGGCGGCCACACCTTC. Protein product: CASSGMNRGGHTF. Using reference TRBV2 and TRBJ1-2 for the parts outside the CDR3, the full variable domain is EPEVTQTPSHQVTQMGQEVILRCVPISNHLYFYWYRQILGQKVEFLVSFYNNEISEKSEIFDDQFSVERPDGSNFTLKIRSTKLEDSAMYFCASSGMNRGGHTFGSGTRLTVV.

The chain combines TRBV5-5 with TRBJ2-5, with 7 nucleotides matching TRBD2. The J segment lost 11 bases and the V segment lost 0 bases, leaving 16 bases of the junction unmatched. The germline CDR1 and CDR2 sequences are SGHKS and YYEKEE (reference sequence). This CDR3 is built from 16 residues. CDR3 residues: CASSLEGSNLAGEQYF. DNA for the CDR3: TGTGCCAGCAGCTTGGAGGGCTCAAACCTGGCGGGGGAGCAGTACTTC.

A remark on this clonotype: This may stem from a read error, because a much larger clone lies one nucleotide away. The chain has TRBV7-2 and TRBJ2-2; 10 bases fit TRBD1. CDR1 and CDR2 (germline): SGHTA, FQGNSA. The junction had 0 bases not matched to a gene; V was cut back by 3 bases and J by 5 bases. This CDR3 spans 14 amino acids. This chain's CDR3 is CTSSLGQGTGELFF. The CDR3, as DNA: TGTACCAGCAGCTTGGGACAGGGGACCGGGGAGCTGTTTTTT.

The V gene is TRBV9, the J gene TRBJ2-1, with 8 nucleotides matching TRBD2. Germline V lookup: CDR1 SGDLS, CDR2 YYNGEE. The ends lost 3 bases at V and 11 bases at J; junction bases unmatched: 4. CDR3 length: 12 amino acids. CDR3 residues: CASSGRGGKQFF. CDR3 DNA: TGTGCCAGCAGCGGGCGCGGGGGGAAGCAGTTCTTC.

V and J are TRBV6-2 or TRBV6-3 and TRBJ1-5; D remains ambiguous. This CDR3 comprises 14 residues. Trimming left V 10 bases short and J 2 bases short, with 15 bases between. Looked up from germline, CDR1 is MNHEY and CDR2 is SVGEGT. The CDR3 region has the DNA TGTGCCACCACGGGGAGGTGGGGCAATCAGCCCCAGCATTTT. Translated, it gives CATTGRWGNQPQHF.

J is TRBJ2-4 and V is TRBV7-2; 10 nucleotides agree with TRBD2. The V segment lost 1 base and the J segment 0 bases; nucleotides outside the gene matches: 9. The CDR3 covers 19 residues. CDR1 SGHTA and CDR2 FQGNSA come from the germline V gene. CDR3 protein: CASSLETFRLAGAKNIQYF. DNA for the CDR3: TGTGCCAGCAGCTTAGAGACGTTCCGACTAGCGGGAGCCAAAAACATTCAGTACTTC.

The chain is built from TRBV7-7 and TRBJ2-5, with 14 bases that match TRBD2. CDR3 length equals 18 residues. The V and J ends lost 4 bases and 8 bases, in that order; junction bases with no gene match: 15. CDR1 and CDR2 (germline): SSHAT, FNYEAQ (reference sequence). The CDR3 DNA reads TGTGCCAGCAGCTCGGGATGGACTAGCGGGGGGTTCCGGGATACCCAGTACTTC. The encoded protein is CASSSGWTSGGFRDTQYF.